Reported below is one TCR beta chain. Libraries were prepared by immunoSEQ multiplex PCR; TCRdb keeps only in-frame clonotypes and omits some of them. Here the sample spans approximately 150,000 clones, 79% being singletons. The entry originates in a study of blood T cell repertoires in COVID-19. V was trimmed by 5 bases and J by 3 bases, leaving 11 bases between them. The CDR3 loop spans 14 amino acids. Germline CDR1 SGHNT, CDR2 YENEEA. The V gene is TRBV11-3, the J gene TRBJ2-1; TRBD1 is a possible D gene (5 bases). The sequence derives from a man aged 45-60 years with active or convalescent COVID-19. The sample consisted of peripheral blood. For the CDR3, the DNA is TGTGCCAGCAGCCCTTCGACAGTCTACAATGAGCAGTTCTTC. Its translation is CASSPSTVYNEQFF.